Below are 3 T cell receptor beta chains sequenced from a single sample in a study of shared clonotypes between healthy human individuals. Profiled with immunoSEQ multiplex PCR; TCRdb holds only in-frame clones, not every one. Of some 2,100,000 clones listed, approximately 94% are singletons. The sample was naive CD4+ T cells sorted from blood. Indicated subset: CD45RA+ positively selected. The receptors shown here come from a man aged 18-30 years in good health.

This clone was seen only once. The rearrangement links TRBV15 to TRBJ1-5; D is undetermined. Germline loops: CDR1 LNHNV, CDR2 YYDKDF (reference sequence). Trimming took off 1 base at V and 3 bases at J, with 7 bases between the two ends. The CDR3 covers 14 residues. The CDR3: CATSRGMDNQPQHF. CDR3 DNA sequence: TGTGCCACCAGCAGAGGGATGGACAATCAGCCCCAGCATTTT.

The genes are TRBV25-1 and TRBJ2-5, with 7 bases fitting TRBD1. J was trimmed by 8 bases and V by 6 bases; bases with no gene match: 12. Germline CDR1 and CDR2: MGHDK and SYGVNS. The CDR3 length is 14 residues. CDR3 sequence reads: CASSSTGAAETQYF. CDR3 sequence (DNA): TGTGCCAGCAGCTCCACAGGGGCCGCAGAAACCCAGTACTTC.

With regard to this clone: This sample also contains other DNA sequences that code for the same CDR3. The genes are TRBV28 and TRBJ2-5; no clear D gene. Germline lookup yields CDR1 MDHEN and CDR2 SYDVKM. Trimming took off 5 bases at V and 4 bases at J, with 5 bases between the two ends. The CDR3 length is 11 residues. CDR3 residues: CASSLIETQYF. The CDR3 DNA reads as TGTGCCAGCAGTCTAATAGAGACCCAGTACTTC.